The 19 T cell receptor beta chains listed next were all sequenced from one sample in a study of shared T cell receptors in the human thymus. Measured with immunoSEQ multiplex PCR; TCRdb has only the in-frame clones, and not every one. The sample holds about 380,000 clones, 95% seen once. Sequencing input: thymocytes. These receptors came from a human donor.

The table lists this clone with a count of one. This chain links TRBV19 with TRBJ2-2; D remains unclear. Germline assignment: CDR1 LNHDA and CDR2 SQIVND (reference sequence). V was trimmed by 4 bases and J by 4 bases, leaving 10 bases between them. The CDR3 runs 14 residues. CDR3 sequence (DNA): TGTGCCAGTAGTAAGGGTAGGGTCACCGGGGAGCTGTTTTTT. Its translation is CASSKGRVTGELFF.

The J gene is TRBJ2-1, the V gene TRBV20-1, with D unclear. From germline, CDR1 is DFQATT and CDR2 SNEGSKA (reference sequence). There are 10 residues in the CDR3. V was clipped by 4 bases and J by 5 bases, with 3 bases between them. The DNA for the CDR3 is TGCAGTGCTACGCACAATGAGCAGTTCTTC. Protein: CSATHNEQFF.

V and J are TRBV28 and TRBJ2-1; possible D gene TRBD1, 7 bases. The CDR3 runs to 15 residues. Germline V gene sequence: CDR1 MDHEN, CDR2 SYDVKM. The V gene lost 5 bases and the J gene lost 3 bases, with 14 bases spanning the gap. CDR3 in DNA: TGTGCCAGCAGTAAGGAGGGGGCTGACTACAATGAGCAGTTCTTC. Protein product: CASSKEGADYNEQFF.

CDR3 in DNA: TGTGCCAGCAGTGAATCTATTCCGGGACTAGCGGCCTACGAGCAGTACTTC. This codes for CASSESIPGLAAYEQYF. The chain combines TRBV25-1 with TRBJ2-7; 11 nucleotides agree with TRBD2. This CDR3 is built from 17 residues. V lost 1 base and J lost 2; bases outside the gene matches: 7. The germline V gene has CDR1 MGHDK and CDR2 SYGVNS.

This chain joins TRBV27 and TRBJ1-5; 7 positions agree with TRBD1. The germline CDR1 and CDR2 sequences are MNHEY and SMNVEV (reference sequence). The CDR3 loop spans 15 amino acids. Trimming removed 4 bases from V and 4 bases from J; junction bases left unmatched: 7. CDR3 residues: CASSWTGRGNQPQHF. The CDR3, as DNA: TGTGCCAGCAGTTGGACAGGACGCGGGAATCAGCCCCAGCATTTT.

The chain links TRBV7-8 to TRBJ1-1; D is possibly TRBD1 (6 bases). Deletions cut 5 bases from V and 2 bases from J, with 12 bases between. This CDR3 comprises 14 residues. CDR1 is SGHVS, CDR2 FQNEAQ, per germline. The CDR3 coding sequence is TGTGCCAGCAGCCCCCGACAGGCCAACACTGAAGCTTTCTTT. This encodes CASSPRQANTEAFF.

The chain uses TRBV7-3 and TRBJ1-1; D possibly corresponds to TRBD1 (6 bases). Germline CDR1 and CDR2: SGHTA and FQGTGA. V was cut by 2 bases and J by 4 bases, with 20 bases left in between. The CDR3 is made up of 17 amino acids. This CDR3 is CASSLFAQGRGGTEAFF. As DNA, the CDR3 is TGTGCCAGCAGCTTATTCGCCCAAGGGAGAGGGGGCACTGAAGCTTTCTTT.

CDR3 sequence (DNA): TGTGCCAGTTCGATTCCGGGACTAGCGGACAATGAGCAGTTCTTC. Translated, it gives CASSIPGLADNEQFF. V and J are TRBV19 and TRBJ2-1, with TRBD2 matching over 11 bases. The germline V gene encodes CDR1 LNHDA and CDR2 SQIVND (reference sequence). The V and J ends lost 8 bases and 5 bases, in that order; junction bases with no gene match: 8. The CDR3 extends over 15 amino acids.

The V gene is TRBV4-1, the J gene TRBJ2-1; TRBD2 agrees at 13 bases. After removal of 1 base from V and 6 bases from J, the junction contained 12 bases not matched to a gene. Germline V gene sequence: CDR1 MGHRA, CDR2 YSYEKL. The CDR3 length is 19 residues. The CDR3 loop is CASSQGIGAGTSGTNEQFF. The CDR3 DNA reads TGCGCCAGCAGCCAAGGTATAGGAGCCGGGACTAGCGGGACCAATGAGCAGTTCTTC.

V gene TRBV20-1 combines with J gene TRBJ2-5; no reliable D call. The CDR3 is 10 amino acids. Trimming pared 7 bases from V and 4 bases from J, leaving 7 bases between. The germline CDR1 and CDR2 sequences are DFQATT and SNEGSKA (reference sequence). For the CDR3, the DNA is TGCAGTGTCGAGTTAGAGACCCAGTACTTC. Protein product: CSVELETQYF.

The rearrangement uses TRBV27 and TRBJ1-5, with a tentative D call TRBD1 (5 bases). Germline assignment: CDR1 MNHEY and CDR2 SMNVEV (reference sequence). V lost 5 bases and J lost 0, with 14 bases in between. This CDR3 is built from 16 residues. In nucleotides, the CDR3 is TGTGCCAGCAGTCCCTCGTGGGGGGGTAGCAATCAGCCCCAGCATTTT. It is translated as CASSPSWGGSNQPQHF.

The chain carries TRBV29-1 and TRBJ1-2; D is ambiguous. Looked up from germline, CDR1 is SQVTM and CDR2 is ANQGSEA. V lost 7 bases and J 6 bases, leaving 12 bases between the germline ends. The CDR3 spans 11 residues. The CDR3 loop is CSAGRGDGYTF. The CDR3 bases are TGCAGCGCTGGACGAGGCGATGGCTACACCTTC.

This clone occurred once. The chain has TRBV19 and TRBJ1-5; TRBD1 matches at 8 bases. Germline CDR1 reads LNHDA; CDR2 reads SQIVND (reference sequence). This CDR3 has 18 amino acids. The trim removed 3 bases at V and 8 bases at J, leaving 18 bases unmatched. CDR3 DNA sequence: TGTGCCAGTAGTATGGGAGTTTCGGCAGGGGGCTTGGTGGAGCCCCAGCATTTT. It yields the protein CASSMGVSAGGLVEPQHF.

The DNA for the CDR3 is TGTGCCAGCAGTGTCAACCGACAGGGGAGAGGTGAAAAACTGTTTTTT. Its translation is CASSVNRQGRGEKLFF. The chain links TRBV6-1 to TRBJ1-4; 8 bases are shared with TRBD1. Losses at the gene ends were 4 bases for V and 7 bases for J; bases not matched to a gene: 11. Per the germline V gene, CDR1 is MNHNS and CDR2 is SASEGT. The CDR3 totals 16 residues.

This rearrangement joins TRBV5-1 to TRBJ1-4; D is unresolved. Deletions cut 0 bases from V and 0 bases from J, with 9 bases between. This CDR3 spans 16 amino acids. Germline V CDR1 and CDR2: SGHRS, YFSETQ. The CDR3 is CASSLAGGSTNEKLFF. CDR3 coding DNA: TGCGCCAGCAGCTTGGCGGGAGGGTCAACTAATGAAAAACTGTTTTTT. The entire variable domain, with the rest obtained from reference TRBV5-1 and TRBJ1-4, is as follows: KAGVTQTPRYLIKTRGQQVTLSCSPISGHRSVSWYQQTPGQGLQFLFEYFSETQRNKGNFPGRFSGRQFSNSRSEMNVSTLELGDSALYLCASSLAGGSTNEKLFFGSGTQLSVL.

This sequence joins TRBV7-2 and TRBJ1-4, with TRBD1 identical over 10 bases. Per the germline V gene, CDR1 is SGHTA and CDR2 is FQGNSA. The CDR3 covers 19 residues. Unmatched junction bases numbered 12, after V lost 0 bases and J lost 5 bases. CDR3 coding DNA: TGTGCCAGCAGCTTAGCGAAAAGGTCTCAGGGACAGGGGAATGAAAAACTGTTTTTT. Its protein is CASSLAKRSQGQGNEKLFF.

The DNA for the CDR3 is TGTGCCAGCAGCCCGGCCCGGGACAGGGGGCGGAAGCCCCAGCATTTT. Translated, it gives CASSPARDRGRKPQHF. The V and J genes are TRBV7-4 and TRBJ1-5, with 12 bases aligning to TRBD1. The CDR3 runs 16 residues. Germline V lookup: CDR1 SGHVT, CDR2 SQSDAQ. V lost 5 bases and J lost 8; bases outside the gene matches: 10.

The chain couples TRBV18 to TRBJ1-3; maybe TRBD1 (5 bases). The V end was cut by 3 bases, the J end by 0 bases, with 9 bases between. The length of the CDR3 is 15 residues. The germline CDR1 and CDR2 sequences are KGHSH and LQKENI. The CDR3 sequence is CASSPRQTSGNTIYF. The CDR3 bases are TGTGCCAGCTCACCTCGACAGACCTCTGGAAACACCATATATTTT.

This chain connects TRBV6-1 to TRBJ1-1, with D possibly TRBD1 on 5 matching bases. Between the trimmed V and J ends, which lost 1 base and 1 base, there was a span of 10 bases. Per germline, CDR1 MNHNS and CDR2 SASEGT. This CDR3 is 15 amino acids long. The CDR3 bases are TGTGCCAGCAGTGAAGGGCGAGGGGCGAACACTGAAGCTTTCTTT. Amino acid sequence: CASSEGRGANTEAFF.